This TCR beta chain was identified in a study of regulatory T cells in long-lasting Graves disease. Study-level findings and limits: TCR diversity was lower in persistent Graves' patients than in newly diagnosed ones. TRBV28, TRBJ1-2 and TRBJ2-5 emerged as the favored segments in persistent disease.

On this clonotype: The antigen remains unidentified.

The germline gives CDR1 KGHDR, CDR2 SFDVKD. This CDR3 has 13 residues. V dropped 3 bases and J dropped 5 bases, with 9 bases sitting between them. The time point here: persistent/refractory GD, antithyroid drugs over 5 years with positive TRAb. RNA extracted from PBMCs served as the sequencing template. iRepertoire HTBI primers and Arm-PCR of CDR3 regions built TCR beta libraries. TCRdb analysed the multiplex PCR reads with MiXCR anew, one entry per CDR3 protein. The profile shows under 350,000 distinct CDR3 sequences, under 25% of them singletons. The V gene is TRBV24-1, the J gene TRBJ2-5; D remains unclear. The specimen comprised peripheral blood mononuclear cells (PBMCs), sampled when the disease was refractory, from a patient treated with antithyroid drugs. The clonotype originates from a female donor with Graves disease. The CDR3 region is CATSDTLWETQYF. DNA of the CDR3: TGTGCCACCAGTGATACACTTTGGGAGACCCAGTACTTC.